What follows describes a single T cell receptor beta chain. What it binds is not known. The CDR3 runs to 12 residues. V shed 0 bases and J shed 8 bases, with 4 bases lying between them. Included in the TCR beta cDNA libraries were unique molecular identifiers. TCRdb passed the PCR reads through MiXCR, listing each CDR3 protein once. The table has 700,000 to 900,000 distinct CDR3 sequences, about 43% seen once. This sample is part of a study of post-analysis software for immune sequencing data. Study results and limitations: Relative to controls, patients had several TRBV segments at higher frequency, with TRBV5-6, TRBV5-1 and TRBV20-1 among these.

The material sequenced was blood. The sequence was obtained from a girl aged 5-17 years with multiple sclerosis. The chain joins TRBV12-3 or TRBV12-4 to TRBJ2-2; the D is unclear. CDR3 region: CASSLAWGELFF. The DNA for the CDR3 is TGTGCCAGCAGTTTAGCGTGGGGGGAGCTGTTTTTT.